The 9 T cell receptor beta chains presented below share a single source sample, sequenced in a study of somatic mutations in cytotoxic T cells in rheumatoid arthritis. TCRdb's copy holds only in-frame clones and misses some; the assay was immunoSEQ multiplex PCR. The sample records 12,000 or so clones, 80% being singletons. The sample comprised CD8+ T cells sorted from blood. These receptors originate from a man in his fifties or sixties in good health.

The chain joins TRBV4-2 to TRBJ2-2; TRBD2 matches at 11 bases. Germline V gives CDR1 LGHNA, CDR2 YNFKEQ. J was trimmed by 4 bases and V by 0 bases; bases with no gene match: 16. The CDR3 length is 21 residues. CDR3 protein: CASSQEATSGEARTLTGELFF. In DNA, the CDR3 is TGTGCCAGCAGCCAAGAGGCGACTAGCGGGGAGGCCCGGACCCTCACCGGGGAGCTGTTTTTT.

Here the CDR3 reads CASSPPGQGDGYTF. The CDR3 DNA reads TGCGCCAGCAGCCCTCCGGGACAGGGGGATGGCTACACCTTC. This chain links TRBV5-1 with TRBJ1-2; 11 bases are shared with TRBD1. Trimming cost V 4 bases and J 6 bases; bases outside gene matches: 5. Germline values: CDR1 SGHRS, CDR2 YFSETQ. CDR3 length: 14 residues.

This chain joins TRBV5-1 and TRBJ2-7; no clear D gene. The CDR3 length is 13 residues. Trimming stripped 0 bases from V and 0 bases from J, with 4 bases between. Germline V gives CDR1 SGHRS, CDR2 YFSETQ. CDR3 sequence (DNA): TGCGCCAGCAGCTTGGGGAACTCCTACGAGCAGTACGTC. As protein: CASSLGNSYEQYV.

The rearrangement joins TRBV5-5 to TRBJ1-1; D is unclear. The CDR3 contains 11 residues. Germline V CDR1 and CDR2: SGHKS, YYEKEE (reference sequence). Trimming pared 6 bases from V and 7 bases from J, leaving 10 bases between. The CDR3 coding sequence is TGTGCCAGCATATTTGTGGGTGAAGCTTTCTTT. Amino acid sequence: CASIFVGEAFF.

This chain links TRBV5-6 with TRBJ2-2; D may be TRBD1 (5 bases). The length of the CDR3 is 16 residues. Germline V gene data show CDR1 as SGHDT and CDR2 as YYEEEE. Trimming cost V 0 bases and J 7 bases, with 16 bases left between them. CDR3 residues: CASSLAQVGNFGELFF. In nucleotides, the CDR3 is TGTGCCAGCAGCTTGGCACAGGTTGGGAATTTCGGGGAGCTGTTTTTT. Supplemented by reference TRBV5-6 and TRBJ2-2, the full variable domain reads DAGVTQSPTHLIKTRGQQVTLRCSPKSGHDTVSWYQQALGQGPQFIFQYYEEEERQRGNFPDRFSGHQFPNYSSELNVNALLLGDSALYLCASSLAQVGNFGELFFGEGSRLTVL.

The chain employs TRBV6-1 and TRBJ2-3; 7 bases are shared with TRBD2. V lost 3 bases, J lost 6 bases, and 12 bases stayed unmatched. The CDR3 totals 16 residues. CDR1 and CDR2 (germline): MNHNS, SASEGT. CDR3 nucleotides: TGTGCCAGCAGTGACGAAAAGCGGGGTCGAACGGATACGCAGTATTTT. Translating it yields CASSDEKRGRTDTQYF.

This chain connects TRBV12-5 to TRBJ1-2, with a weak D call TRBD1 (6 bases). This CDR3 is 13 amino acids long. Trimming cost V 4 bases and J 6 bases, with 12 bases left between them. Per germline, CDR1 LGHNT and CDR2 FRNRAP. The CDR3 DNA sequence: TGTGCTAGTGGTTCCGGGACAACGGATGGCTACACCTTC. Amino acids: CASGSGTTDGYTF.

The chain combines TRBV7-9 with TRBJ1-2, with D unclear. The CDR3 extends over 12 amino acids. Trimming removed 1 base at V and 6 bases at J, with 6 bases between. The germline V gene encodes CDR1 SEHNR and CDR2 FQNEAQ (reference sequence). CDR3 protein: CASSLVDDGYTF. The CDR3 DNA reads TGTGCCAGCAGCTTAGTAGACGATGGCTACACCTTC.

The chain uses TRBV30 and TRBJ1-2, with 7 bases fitting TRBD1. The CDR3 has 13 residues. CDR1 is GTSNPN and CDR2 is SVGIG in the germline V gene (reference sequence). V shed 1 base and J 8 bases; nucleotides not matched to a gene: 7. Here the CDR3 reads CAWSGEGAMGYTF. The CDR3 nucleotides read TGTGCCTGGAGTGGCGAGGGGGCGATGGGCTACACCTTC.